The clone carrying this TCR beta chain was detected many times. Its specificity is unknown. Germline is not matched at one junction end, which may reflect a read error. The sample belongs to a study of CD8 T cells in ankylosing spondylitis. Study-wide points: Among TCR beta sequences, a motif of eight highly homologous variants appeared characteristic of ankylosing spondylitis blood.

The TCR beta libraries were generated through quantitative 5'-RACE incorporating molecular barcodes. One entry per CDR3 protein results from TCRdb running MiXCR on the 5' RACE reads. The sample lists around 770,000 distinct CDR3 sequences, 12% seen once, with roughly 0.51% in the top ten. Per germline, CDR1 SGHTA and CDR2 FQGNSA. This CDR3 contains 14 residues. The receptor was isolated from a male donor with ankylosing spondylitis. The sample comprised blood, either unsorted or a sorted T cell fraction (not recorded which). This rearrangement joins TRBV7-2 to TRBJ2-2; 10 bases are a match to TRBD1. Here the CDR3 DNA reads TGTGCCAGCAGCTACCGGACCGGGACAGGGGAACTGTTTTTT. This encodes CASSYRTGTGELFF.